Below, 21 T cell receptor beta chains from the same sample are listed, as sequenced in a study of CD8 T cells in Susac syndrome (dated by TCRdb to between 2018 and 2021). The library was prepared using the immunoSEQ multiplex PCR assay. RNA was extracted with the RNeasy kit and roughly 0.45 to 1 ug was reverse transcribed using random hexamers. The raw public data were reprocessed by TCRdb itself: fastp quality trimming at Q25, MiXCR clonotype calling, in-frame beta chains only. Every distinct CDR3 protein forms one entry, paired with its most common genes and DNA. The sample profile shows approximately 160,000 distinct CDR3 sequences; roughly 94% of them were found once. Around 0.075% of the sample rests with the top ten. The sequenced sample was CD4+ T cells from PBMCs. These TCRs come from a human donor in good health.

The chain has TRBV6-1 and TRBJ1-3, with D maybe TRBD1 (6 bases). The V end lost 5 bases, the J end lost 0 bases, and 8 bases lay between the germline ends. The CDR3 is 14 amino acids. Germline CDR1 reads MNHNS; CDR2 reads SASEGT. The DNA of the CDR3 is TGTGCCAGCAGTAGACAGGTCTCTGGAAACACCATATATTTT. This gives the protein CASSRQVSGNTIYF.

The chain uses TRBV6-5 and TRBJ1-4; perhaps TRBD1 as D (6 bases). V was pared by 0 bases and J by 5 bases, with 10 bases between. Germline-derived CDR1 and CDR2 are MNHEY and SVGAGI. The CDR3 has 15 amino acids. The CDR3 is CASSYSMRGNEKLFF. The CDR3 bases are TGTGCCAGCAGTTACTCGATGAGGGGGAATGAAAAACTGTTTTTT.

This sequence joins TRBV12-3 or TRBV12-4 and TRBJ2-1; 12 nucleotides match TRBD1. J gave up 4 bases and V 5 bases, and 9 bases lay outside the gene matches. CDR3 length equals 17 residues. As DNA, the CDR3 is TGTGCCAGCAGTACCGGGACAGGGGGCGTTCCTTACAATGAGCAGTTCTTC. This sequence encodes CASSTGTGGVPYNEQFF.

J is TRBJ2-5 and V is TRBV10-3, with 11 bases fitting TRBD2. Germline lookup yields CDR1 ENHRY and CDR2 SYGVKD. J lost 2 bases, V lost 3 bases, and 11 bases had no gene match. The CDR3 runs to 18 residues. This chain's CDR3 is CAISDLIAGGLGQETQYF. Written as DNA, the CDR3 is TGTGCCATCAGTGACCTAATAGCGGGGGGGCTTGGACAAGAGACCCAGTACTTC.

V gene TRBV7-9 combines with J gene TRBJ2-2; 7 nucleotides align to TRBD2. The CDR3 length is 15 residues. J gave up 5 bases and V 6 bases, and 9 bases lay outside the gene matches. Germline V gene lookup returns CDR1 SEHNR and CDR2 FQNEAQ (reference sequence). The chain's CDR3 is CASRASGPRTGELFF. In DNA, the CDR3 is TGTGCCAGCAGGGCTAGCGGACCGAGGACCGGGGAGCTGTTTTTT.

The chain is built from TRBV2 and TRBJ1-4, with unresolved D. Trimming removed 5 bases from V and 7 bases from J, with 17 bases in between. This CDR3 has 15 amino acids. The germline V gene has CDR1 SNHLY and CDR2 FYNNEI. As DNA, the CDR3 is TGTGCCAGCAGTCCCCCGGCGGGTGTCGGTGAAAAACTGTTTTTT. Protein: CASSPPAGVGEKLFF.

The chain links TRBV27 to TRBJ2-3, with unresolved D. Trimming cost V 3 bases and J 2 bases, with 12 bases left between them. Germline CDR1 reads MNHEY; CDR2 reads SMNVEV (reference sequence). The length of the CDR3 is 15 residues. The DNA for the CDR3 is TGTGCCAGCAGTTTCGCCAGGACCCTCACAGATACGCAGTATTTT. Protein sequence: CASSFARTLTDTQYF.

This chain joins TRBV28 and TRBJ1-5; a possible D gene is TRBD1 (5 bases). CDR1 and CDR2 from the germline V gene are MDHEN and SYDVKM. The CDR3 contains 16 residues. With 4 bases removed from V and 0 bases from J, the gap between germline ends came to 13 bases. CDR3 protein: CASSSSGVDSNQPQHF. Written as DNA, the CDR3 is TGTGCCAGCAGTTCCTCGGGGGTGGATAGCAATCAGCCCCAGCATTTT.

The chain carries TRBV6-5 and TRBJ2-6; a possible D gene is TRBD2 (6 bases). Trimming took off 8 bases at V and 1 base at J, with 12 bases between the two ends. The CDR3 consists of 15 residues. Germline V CDR1 and CDR2: MNHEY, SVGAGI. This CDR3 reads CASLGGLSGANVLTF. CDR3 bases: TGTGCCAGCTTAGGAGGGCTTTCTGGGGCCAACGTCCTGACTTTC.

A single count supports this clonotype. The chain is built from TRBV5-1 and TRBJ2-3, with D unclear. CDR1 and CDR2 from the germline V gene are SGHRS and YFSETQ. Trimming shortened V by 0 bases and J by 3 bases, and 8 bases separated the two germline ends. The CDR3 has 14 amino acids. Here the CDR3 reads CASSLAIKTDTQYF. Written as DNA, the CDR3 is TGCGCCAGCAGCTTGGCCATAAAAACAGATACGCAGTATTTT.

The CDR3 sequence: CASSLGNWETQYF. CDR3 nucleotide sequence: TGTGCCAGCAGCTTAGGGAATTGGGAGACCCAGTACTTC. The V and J genes are TRBV7-2 and TRBJ2-5; D gene uncertain. CDR1 and CDR2 from the germline V gene are SGHTA and FQGNSA. CDR3 length: 13 residues. The V end was cut by 1 base, the J end by 5 bases, with 8 bases between.

In this sample, this clonotype turned up a few times. The chain couples TRBV2 to TRBJ2-3; 11 bases are a match to TRBD1. Unmatched junction bases numbered 4, after V lost 7 bases and J lost 4 bases. This CDR3 is built from 14 residues. Germline V gene data show CDR1 as SNHLY and CDR2 as FYNNEI. The CDR3 loop reads CASTRTGGADTQYF. The CDR3 DNA reads as TGTGCCAGCACCCGGACAGGGGGCGCAGATACGCAGTATTTT.

V is TRBV24-1 and J is TRBJ2-3, with D tentatively TRBD1 (5 bases). The germline gives CDR1 KGHDR, CDR2 SFDVKD. Between the trimmed V and J ends, which lost 4 bases and 4 bases, there was a span of 14 bases. This CDR3 is 15 amino acids long. The CDR3 region is CATSDTGAGADTQYF. The CDR3 DNA sequence: TGTGCCACCAGTGACACAGGTGCAGGCGCAGATACGCAGTATTTT.

V usage is TRBV7-8 and J usage is TRBJ1-1; D is ambiguous. The CDR3 runs to 13 residues. V lost 0 bases to trimming and J lost 4 bases, with 6 bases between them. Germline V gene sequence: CDR1 SGHVS, CDR2 FQNEAQ. The CDR3 sequence: CASSLATTTEAFF. The CDR3 nucleotides are TGTGCCAGCAGCTTAGCGACCACCACTGAAGCTTTCTTT.

This chain connects TRBV7-7 to TRBJ2-2, with TRBD1 matching 9 bases. Germline lookup yields CDR1 SSHAT and CDR2 FNYEAQ (reference sequence). The CDR3 runs to 14 residues. The CDR3 region is CASRTGANTGELFF. The CDR3 DNA sequence: TGTGCTAGCCGGACAGGGGCCAACACCGGGGAGCTGTTTTTT. The entire variable domain, with the rest obtained from reference TRBV7-7 and TRBJ2-2, is as follows: GAGVSQSPRYKVTKRGQDVTLRCDPISSHATLYWYQQALGQGPEFLTYFNYEAQPDKSGLPSDRFSAERPEGSISTLTIQRTEQRDSAMYRCASRTGANTGELFFGEGSRLTVL.

The chain joins TRBV4-1 to TRBJ1-5; D call uncertain. The V gene's germline CDR1 is MGHRA and CDR2 YSYEKL. The length of the CDR3 is 18 residues. Trimming pared 1 base from V and 0 bases from J, leaving 16 bases between. CDR3: CASSQVLRVGNSNQPQHF. The DNA for the CDR3 is TGCGCCAGCAGCCAAGTACTAAGAGTGGGGAATAGCAATCAGCCCCAGCATTTT.

The chain couples TRBV6-5 to TRBJ1-6; no reliable D call. Germline V lookup: CDR1 MNHEY, CDR2 SVGAGI. V lost 4 bases and J lost 6, with 4 bases in between. The CDR3 consists of 12 residues. In DNA form, the CDR3 reads TGTGCCAGCAGTTTGGTTAATTCACCCCTCCACTTT. This codes for CASSLVNSPLHF.

The chain is built from TRBV12-3 or TRBV12-4 and TRBJ1-5, with 7 nucleotides matching TRBD1. The V gene end was trimmed by 6 bases and the J gene end by 3 bases; junction bases not matched to a gene: 5. The CDR3 has 14 residues. The DNA of the CDR3 is TGTGCCAGCAGCCGACAGGGAAACAATCAGCCCCAGCATTTT. This translates into CASSRQGNNQPQHF.

The chain carries TRBV19 and TRBJ2-5, with 8 bases fitting TRBD1. The CDR3 runs 14 residues. V was clipped by 7 bases and J by 5 bases; unmatched bases: 9. Germline CDR1 and CDR2: LNHDA and SQIVND (reference sequence). CDR3 in amino acids: CASNKMTGAETQYF. CDR3 nucleotide sequence: TGTGCCAGTAACAAGATGACAGGGGCGGAGACCCAGTACTTC.

This sequence joins TRBV25-1 and TRBJ1-6; tentative D call: TRBD1 (6 bases). Trimming removed 5 bases from V and 1 base from J, with 9 bases in between. From germline, CDR1 is MGHDK and CDR2 SYGVNS. This CDR3 contains 15 residues. CDR3 bases: TGTGCCAGCAGTCTTACAGGGTCCTATAATTCACCCCTCCACTTT. Encoded protein: CASSLTGSYNSPLHF.

Here the CDR3 DNA reads TGTGCCACCAGTGATTTGGACAGGGCCAATCAGCCCCAGCATTTT. As protein: CATSDLDRANQPQHF. The J gene is TRBJ1-5, the V gene TRBV24-1; 7 positions agree with TRBD1. CDR3 size: 15 residues. Germline V gene data show CDR1 as KGHDR and CDR2 as SFDVKD. V lost 0 bases to trimming and J lost 3 bases; unmatched junction nucleotides: 1.